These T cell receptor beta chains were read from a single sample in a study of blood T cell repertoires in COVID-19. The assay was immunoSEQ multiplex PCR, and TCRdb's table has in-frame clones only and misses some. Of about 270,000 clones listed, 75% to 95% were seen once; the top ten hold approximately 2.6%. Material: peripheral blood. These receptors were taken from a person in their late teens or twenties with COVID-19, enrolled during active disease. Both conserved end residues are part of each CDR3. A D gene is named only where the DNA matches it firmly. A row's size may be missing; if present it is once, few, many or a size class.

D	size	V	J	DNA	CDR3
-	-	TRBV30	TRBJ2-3	TGTGCCTGGAGGAGGAGTCTTAATACGCAGTATTTT	CAWRRSLNTQYF
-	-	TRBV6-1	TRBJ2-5	TGTGCCAGCAGTGAAGTTTTTGTCTGGGGGGTCGAGACCCAGTACTTC	CASSEVFVWGVETQYF
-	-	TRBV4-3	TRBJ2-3	TGCGCCAGCAGCCAGGAACTAGCTCATGCGACAGATACGCAGTATTTT	CASSQELAHATDTQYF
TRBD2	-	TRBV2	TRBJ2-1	TGTGCCAGCAGTAAAGGGACTAGCGGGAATGTCGATGAGCAGTTCTTC	CASSKGTSGNVDEQFF
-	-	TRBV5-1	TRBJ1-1	TGCGCCAGCAGCGAAGGGGGTCTGAACACTGAAGCTTTCTTT	CASSEGGLNTEAFF
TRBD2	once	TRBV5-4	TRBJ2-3	TGTGCCAGCAGCTTGGGGCTAGCGGTCACAGATACGCAGTATTTT	CASSLGLAVTDTQYF
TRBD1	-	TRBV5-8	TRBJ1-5	TGTGCCAGCAGCTTGTCGGGACAGGGGGTAGGGCCCCAGCATTTT	CASSLSGQGVGPQHF
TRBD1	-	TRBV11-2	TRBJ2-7	TGTGCCAGCAGCTTAGTCAGGGGGCCGAACTACGAGCAGTACTTC	CASSLVRGPNYEQYF
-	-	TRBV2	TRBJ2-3	TGTGCCGGGAGGCAGGGTGGGACAGATACGCAGTATTTT	CAGRQGGTDTQYF
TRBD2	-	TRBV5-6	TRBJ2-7	TGTGCCAGCAGCTCTATGCTGGGCCTAGCGGGCGACGAGCAGTACTTC	CASSSMLGLAGDEQYF
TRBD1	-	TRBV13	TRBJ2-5	TGTGCCAGCAGCTCCTCCCAGGGGGACGGTCTGAGGAGGGAGACCCAGTACTTC	CASSSSQGDGLRRETQYF
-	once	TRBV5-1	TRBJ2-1	TGCGCCAGCAGCTACTCCGGGACACAGCAAGTCAATGAGCAGTTCTTC	CASSYSGTQQVNEQFF
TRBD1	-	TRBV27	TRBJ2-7	TGTGCCAGCAGATCCGGGACAGGGCCTCTCTCCTACGAGCAGTACTTC	CASRSGTGPLSYEQYF
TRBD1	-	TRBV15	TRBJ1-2	TGTGCCACCAGAGGGGACAGCGACTATGGCTACACCTTC	CATRGDSDYGYTF
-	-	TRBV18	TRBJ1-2	TGTGCCAGCTCACCCTCCCGGGATGGTTCCTATGGCTACACCTTC	CASSPSRDGSYGYTF
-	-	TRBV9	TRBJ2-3	TGTGCCAGCAGCGTAGTGGCTAGCTTCTCAGATACGCAGTATTTT	CASSVVASFSDTQYF
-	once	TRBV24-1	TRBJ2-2	TGTGCCACCAGTGAGGAGGGGTCCACCGGGGAGCTGTTTTTT	CATSEEGSTGELFF
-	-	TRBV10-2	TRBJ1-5	TGCGCCAGCAGTGAGTTCAGGGCGCCCAATCAGCCCCAGCATTTT	CASSEFRAPNQPQHF
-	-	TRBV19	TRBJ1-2	TGTGCCAGTACCTTTACGACAGCTCGAGGCTACACCTTC	CASTFTTARGYTF
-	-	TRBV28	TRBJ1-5	TGTGCCAGCAGTCTCGAGACAGGAGGTTTAAATCAGCCCCAGCATTTT	CASSLETGGLNQPQHF
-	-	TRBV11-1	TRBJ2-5	TGTGCCAGCAGCCACAGGGTCTTGGAGACCCAGTACTTC	CASSHRVLETQYF
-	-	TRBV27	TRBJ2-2	TGTGCCAGTCTACCGACAGGCCAGAGGACCGGGGAGCTGTTTTTT	CASLPTGQRTGELFF
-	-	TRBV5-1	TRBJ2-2	TGCGCCAGCAGCTTGGAGCAAAACACCGGGGAGCTGTTTTTT	CASSLEQNTGELFF
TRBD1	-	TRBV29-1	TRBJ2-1	TGCAGCGTTGTTAAACAGGGGCCCTACAATGAGCAGTTCTTC	CSVVKQGPYNEQFF
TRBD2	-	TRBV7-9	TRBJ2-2	TGTGCCAGCAGCTGGATTGGGGGACTAGCGGGACACGTAACCGGGGAGCTGTTTTTT	CASSWIGGLAGHVTGELFF
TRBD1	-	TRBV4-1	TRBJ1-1	TGCGCCAGCAGCCGGACAGGGGGCAAGGACACTGAAGCTTTCTTT	CASSRTGGKDTEAFF
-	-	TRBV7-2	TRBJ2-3	TGTGCCAGCAGCCTGGGGGCGGGAGATACGCAGTATTTT	CASSLGAGDTQYF
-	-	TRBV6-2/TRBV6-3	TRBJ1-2	TGTGCCAGCAGTCCCAGGAACTATGGCTACACCTTC	CASSPRNYGYTF
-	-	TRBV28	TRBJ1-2	TGTGCCAGCAGTTTATACAGCAGTTATGGCTACACCTTC	CASSLYSSYGYTF
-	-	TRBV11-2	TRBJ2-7	TGTGCCAGCAGCTTAGGAGCAGGGGACTACGAGCAGTACTTC	CASSLGAGDYEQYF
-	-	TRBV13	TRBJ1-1	TGTGCCAGCAGCTTACAGACAACACAGGGGAACACTGAAGCTTTCTTT	CASSLQTTQGNTEAFF
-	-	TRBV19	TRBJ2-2	TGTGCCAGTACAGACTTGAACACCGGGGAGCTGTTTTTT	CASTDLNTGELFF
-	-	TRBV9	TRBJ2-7	TGTGCCAGCAGCCCCCGAGGACAGGGACTATACGAGCAGTACTTC	CASSPRGQGLYEQYF
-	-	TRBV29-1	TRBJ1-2	TGCAGCGTCCAAGCCGGTACCGACTATGGCTACACCTTC	CSVQAGTDYGYTF
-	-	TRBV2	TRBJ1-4	TGTGCCAGCAGTGCGGACCCTGGACAGATCAATGAAAAACTGTTTTTT	CASSADPGQINEKLFF
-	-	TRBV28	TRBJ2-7	TGTGCCAGCTCTCTCCCACAGAACTACGAGCAGTACTTC	CASSLPQNYEQYF
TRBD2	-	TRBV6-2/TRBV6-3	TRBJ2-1	TGTGCCAGCAGTTACCCCCCGACTAGCGTCAACCATGAGCAGTTCTTC	CASSYPPTSVNHEQFF
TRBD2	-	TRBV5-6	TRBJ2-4	TGTGCCAGCAGCAAAATAAGCGGGACGGACATTCAGTACTTC	CASSKISGTDIQYF
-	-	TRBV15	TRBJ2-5	TGTGCCACCAGCATCCTAGAGACCCAGTACTTC	CATSILETQYF
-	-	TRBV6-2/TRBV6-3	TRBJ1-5	TGTGCCAGCAGTAATCCAGCCACAGGCAATCAGCCCCAGCATTTT	CASSNPATGNQPQHF
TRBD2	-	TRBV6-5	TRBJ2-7	TGTGCCAGCAGTTACCGGGGGGGCTACGAGCAGTACTTC	CASSYRGGYEQYF
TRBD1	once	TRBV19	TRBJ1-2	TGTGCCAGTAGACGGACAGGGGATTATGGCTACACCTTC	CASRRTGDYGYTF
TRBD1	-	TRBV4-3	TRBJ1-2	TGCGCCAGCAGCCAAGATCGACAGGGGGCAAGAGGCTACACCTTC	CASSQDRQGARGYTF
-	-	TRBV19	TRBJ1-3	TGTGCCAGTAGGCCCGGTACAGAATCTGGAAACACCATATATTTT	CASRPGTESGNTIYF
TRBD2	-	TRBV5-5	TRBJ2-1	TGTGCCAGCAGCTTACTAGCGGGGGGGTACAATGAGCAGTTCTTC	CASSLLAGGYNEQFF
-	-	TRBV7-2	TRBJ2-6	TGTGCCAGCAGCTTGTCACGGGGCTCTGGGGCCAACGTCCTGACTTTC	CASSLSRGSGANVLTF
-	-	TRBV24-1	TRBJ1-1	TGTGCCACCAGTGATCCCGCCGGGACTGAAGCTTTCTTT	CATSDPAGTEAFF
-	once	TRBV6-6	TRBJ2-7	TGTGCCAGCAGCTCCGACATCATCTACGAGCAGTACTTC	CASSSDIIYEQYF
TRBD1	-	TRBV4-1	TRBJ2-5	TGCGCCAGCAGCCGCGGGGACAGGGGGTACCAAGAGACCCAGTACTTC	CASSRGDRGYQETQYF
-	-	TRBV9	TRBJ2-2	TGTGCCAGCAGCGTAGTCTCTAGCGGGACAGGCGGGGAGCTGTTTTTT	CASSVVSSGTGGELFF
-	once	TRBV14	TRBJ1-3	TGTGCCAGCAGCCAATCGGGGAGTTCCGGAAACACCATATATTTT	CASSQSGSSGNTIYF